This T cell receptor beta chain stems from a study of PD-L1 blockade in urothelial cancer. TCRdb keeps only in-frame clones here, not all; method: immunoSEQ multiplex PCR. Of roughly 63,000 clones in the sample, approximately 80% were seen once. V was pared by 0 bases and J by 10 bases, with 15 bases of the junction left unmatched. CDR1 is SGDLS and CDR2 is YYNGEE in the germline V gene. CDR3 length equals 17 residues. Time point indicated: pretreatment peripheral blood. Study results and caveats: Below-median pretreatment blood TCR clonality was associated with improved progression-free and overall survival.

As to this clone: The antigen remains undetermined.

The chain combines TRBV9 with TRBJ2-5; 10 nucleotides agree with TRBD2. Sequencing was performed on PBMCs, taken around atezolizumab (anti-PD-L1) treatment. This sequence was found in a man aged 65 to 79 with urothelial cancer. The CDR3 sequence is CASSVGLGERGGQGQYF. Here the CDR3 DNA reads TGTGCCAGCAGCGTAGGATTGGGAGAGCGGGGGGGCCAGGGCCAGTACTTC.